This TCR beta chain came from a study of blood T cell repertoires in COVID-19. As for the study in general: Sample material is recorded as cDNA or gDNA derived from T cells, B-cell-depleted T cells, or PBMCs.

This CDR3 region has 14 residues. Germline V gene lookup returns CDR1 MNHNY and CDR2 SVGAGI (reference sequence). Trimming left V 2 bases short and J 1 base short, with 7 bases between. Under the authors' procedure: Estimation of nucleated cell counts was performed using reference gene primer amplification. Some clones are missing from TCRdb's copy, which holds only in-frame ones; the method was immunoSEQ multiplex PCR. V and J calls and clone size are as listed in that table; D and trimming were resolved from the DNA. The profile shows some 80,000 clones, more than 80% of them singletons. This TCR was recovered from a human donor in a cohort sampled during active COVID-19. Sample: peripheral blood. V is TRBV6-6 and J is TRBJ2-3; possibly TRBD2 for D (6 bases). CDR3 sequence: CASSYGGGTDTQYF. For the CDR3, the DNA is TGTGCCAGCAGTTACGGCGGGGGCACAGATACGCAGTATTTT.